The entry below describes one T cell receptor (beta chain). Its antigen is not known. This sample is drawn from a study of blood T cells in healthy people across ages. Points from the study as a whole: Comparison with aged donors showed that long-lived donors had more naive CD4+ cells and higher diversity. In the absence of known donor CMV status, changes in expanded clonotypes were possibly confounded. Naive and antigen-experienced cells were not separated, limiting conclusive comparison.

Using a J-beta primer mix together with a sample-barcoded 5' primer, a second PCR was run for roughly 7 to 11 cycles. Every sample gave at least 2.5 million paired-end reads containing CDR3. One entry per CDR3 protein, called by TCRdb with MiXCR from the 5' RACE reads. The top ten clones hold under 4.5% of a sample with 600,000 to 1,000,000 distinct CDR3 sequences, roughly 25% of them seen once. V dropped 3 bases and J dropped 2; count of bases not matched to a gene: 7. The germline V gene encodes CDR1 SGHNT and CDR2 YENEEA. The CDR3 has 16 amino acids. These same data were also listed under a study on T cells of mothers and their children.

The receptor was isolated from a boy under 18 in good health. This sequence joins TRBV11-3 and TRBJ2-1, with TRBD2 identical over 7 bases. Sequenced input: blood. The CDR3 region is CASSLGGPGTYNEQFF. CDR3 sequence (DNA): TGTGCCAGCAGCTTGGGAGGGCCCGGGACCTACAATGAGCAGTTCTTC.